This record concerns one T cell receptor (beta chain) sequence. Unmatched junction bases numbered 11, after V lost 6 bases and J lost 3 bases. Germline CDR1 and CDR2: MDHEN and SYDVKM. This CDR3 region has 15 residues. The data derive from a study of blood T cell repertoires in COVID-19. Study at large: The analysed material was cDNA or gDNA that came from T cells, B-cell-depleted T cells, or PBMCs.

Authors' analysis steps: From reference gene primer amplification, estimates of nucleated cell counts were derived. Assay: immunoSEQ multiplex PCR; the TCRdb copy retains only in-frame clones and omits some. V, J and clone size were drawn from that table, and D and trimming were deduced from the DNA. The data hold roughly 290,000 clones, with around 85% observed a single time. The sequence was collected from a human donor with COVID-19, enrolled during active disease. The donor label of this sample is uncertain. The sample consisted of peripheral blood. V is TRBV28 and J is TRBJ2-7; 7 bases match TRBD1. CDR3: CASSPPGQLDYEQYF. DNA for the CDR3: TGTGCCAGCAGCCCCCCGGGACAGTTAGACTACGAGCAGTACTTC.